The next 27 T cell receptor beta chains were all read from a single sample in a study of blood T cell repertoires in COVID-19. Libraries were prepared by immunoSEQ multiplex PCR; TCRdb keeps only in-frame clonotypes and omits some of them. The sample holds a few hundred thousand clones; 88% are singletons and the top ten take approximately 7%. The sequencing sample was made of peripheral blood. The receptor set was obtained from a woman aged 30 to 39 who had recovered from COVID-19.

This chain links TRBV5-5 with TRBJ1-1, with a tentative D call TRBD1 (6 bases). Germline V gene data show CDR1 as SGHKS and CDR2 as YYEKEE (reference sequence). V shed 6 bases and J shed 0 bases, with 12 bases lying between them. CDR3 length: 14 amino acids. In DNA, the CDR3 is TGTGCCAGCACACAGACAGGCTTGAACACTGAAGCTTTCTTT. Translated, it gives CASTQTGLNTEAFF.

V gene TRBV28 combines with J gene TRBJ1-2, with D unresolved. Trimming cost V 7 bases and J 6 bases, with 30 bases left between them. Germline CDR1 and CDR2: MDHEN and SYDVKM. The CDR3 covers 18 residues. CDR3 residues: CASTTAVVRHPSSDGYTF. In nucleotides, the CDR3 is TGTGCCAGCACCACAGCCGTGGTCAGGCATCCATCGAGTGATGGCTACACCTTC.

This chain connects TRBV19 to TRBJ1-2, with 7 nucleotides matching TRBD1. J was trimmed by 8 bases and V by 5 bases; bases with no gene match: 8. CDR1 and CDR2 (germline): LNHDA, SQIVND (reference sequence). The CDR3 runs 13 residues. This chain's CDR3 is CASSATGEEGYTF. The CDR3 bases are TGTGCCAGTAGTGCCACAGGGGAGGAGGGCTACACCTTC.

The rearrangement joins TRBV20-1 to TRBJ2-7; D unclear. The CDR3 sequence is 11 residues long. Germline V CDR1 and CDR2: DFQATT, SNEGSKA (reference sequence). CDR3 bases: TGCAGGGTAGCCTTGGCCTACGAGCAGTACTTC. This translates into CRVALAYEQYF.

The J gene is TRBJ1-2, the V gene TRBV5-4, with D possibly matching TRBD1 (6 bases). CDR1 SGHNT and CDR2 YYREEE come from the germline V gene (reference sequence). The CDR3 is 13 residues long. V was cut by 0 bases and J by 7 bases, with 10 bases left in between. Here the CDR3 reads CASSLVGAGGYTF. CDR3 DNA: TGTGCCAGCAGCTTGGTGGGGGCGGGTGGCTACACCTTC.

The rearrangement uses TRBV7-6 and TRBJ2-3; weak D call: TRBD2 (5 bases). Germline V gives CDR1 SGHVS, CDR2 FNYEAQ. The CDR3 spans 13 residues. The ends were cut back, 1 base at V and 5 bases at J, with 7 bases in the middle. The CDR3, as DNA: TGTGCCAGCAGCTTAGACCGGGAAGATACGCAGTATTTT. It specifies CASSLDREDTQYF.

V usage is TRBV10-3 and J usage is TRBJ1-5; TRBD1 agrees at 7 bases. The trim removed 0 bases at V and 6 bases at J, leaving 8 bases unmatched. The CDR3 runs 16 residues. Per the germline V gene, CDR1 is ENHRY and CDR2 is SYGVKD. The CDR3 DNA is TGTGCCATCAGTGAGTCGAAGGGGGCGGGAAGTCAGCCCCAGCATTTT. Its protein is CAISESKGAGSQPQHF.

J is TRBJ2-3 and V is TRBV6-4; the match to TRBD2 covers 9 bases. Germline V gene data show CDR1 as MRHNA and CDR2 as SNTAGT. The CDR3 covers 15 residues. After removal of 3 bases from V and 4 bases from J, the junction contained 5 bases not matched to a gene. The CDR3 DNA is TGTGCCAGCAGTGAAAGCGGGGGGTCCTCAGATACGCAGTATTTT. Protein product: CASSESGGSSDTQYF.

This chain uses TRBV4-1 with TRBJ1-3; 7 nucleotides align to TRBD1. The CDR3 runs to 17 residues. V was pared by 4 bases and J by 0 bases, with 9 bases of the junction left unmatched. Germline-derived CDR1 and CDR2 are MGHRA and YSYEKL. The CDR3: CASSPGQAFHSGNTIYF. CDR3 nucleotide sequence: TGCGCCAGCAGCCCCGGACAGGCTTTCCACTCTGGAAACACCATATATTTT.

This clone came up a few times. The chain is built from TRBV7-2 and TRBJ1-1, with D unresolved. V shed 1 base and J shed 0 bases, with 12 bases lying between them. The germline V gene has CDR1 SGHTA and CDR2 FQGNSA. This CDR3 region has 16 residues. The CDR3 region is CASSLGSGILNTEAFF. Here the CDR3 DNA reads TGTGCCAGCAGCTTAGGGTCGGGGATCCTGAACACTGAAGCTTTCTTT.

This clone has only one observation. V usage is TRBV6-5 and J usage is TRBJ2-5, with D tentatively TRBD1 (5 bases). Germline V gene data show CDR1 as MNHEY and CDR2 as SVGAGI. Trimming pared 5 bases from V and 7 bases from J, leaving 20 bases between. This CDR3 has 15 residues. The CDR3 reads CASSQRTLQDGTQYF. As DNA, the CDR3 is TGTGCCAGCAGTCAACGGACACTGCAAGATGGGACCCAGTACTTC.

The chain joins TRBV7-5 to TRBJ1-5; the table's D call of TRBD1 was not tested on the DNA. TRBV7-5 is deemed a pseudogene. The CDR3 loop spans 16 amino acids. The DNA of the CDR3 is TGTGCCAGAAGGGGTCCAGGGGTCGGAAGCAATCAGCCCCAGCATTTT. This encodes CARRGPGVGSNQPQHF.

The CDR3, as DNA: TGTGCCAGCAGAAAAACAGGGGGCGCGTACGAGCAGTACTTC. It codes for CASRKTGGAYEQYF. The J gene is TRBJ2-7, the V gene TRBV28; TRBD1 matches 9 bases. The CDR3 extends over 14 amino acids. Germline lookup yields CDR1 MDHEN and CDR2 SYDVKM. Trimming removed 6 bases from V and 4 bases from J; junction bases left unmatched: 7.

The chain uses TRBV19 and TRBJ1-1; D uncertain. The germline gives CDR1 LNHDA, CDR2 SQIVND (reference sequence). The CDR3 is 13 amino acids. V dropped 5 bases and J dropped 7 bases, with 14 bases sitting between them. The CDR3 nucleotides read TGTGCCAGTAGTGCAAGACAAGACGTTGAAGCTTTCTTT. Amino acid sequence: CASSARQDVEAFF.

The chain joins TRBV9 to TRBJ2-6; TRBD1 aligns across 9 bases. The CDR3 has 20 residues. V gave up 3 bases and J gave up 4 bases; unmatched junction bases: 17. Germline values: CDR1 SGDLS, CDR2 YYNGEE. The CDR3 region has the DNA TGTGCCAGCAGCGCCAGCCGGGACAGGGATGGGTATACAGGGGCCAACGTCCTGACTTTC. It specifies CASSASRDRDGYTGANVLTF.

The chain links TRBV6-6 to TRBJ2-1, with TRBD2 matching 13 bases. V dropped 4 bases and J dropped 7; count of bases not matched to a gene: 4. The germline CDR1 and CDR2 sequences are MNHNY and SVGAGI (reference sequence). The CDR3 is 15 amino acids. CDR3 sequence (DNA): TGTGCCAGCAGTTTAGGACTAGCGGGGGTTAATGAGCAGTTCTTC. Amino acids: CASSLGLAGVNEQFF.

The chain uses TRBV3-1 (or the pseudogene TRBV3-2) and TRBJ2-5, with a tentative D call TRBD2 (6 bases). Germline V CDR1 and CDR2: LGHDT, YNNKEL (reference sequence). The CDR3 consists of 15 residues. V was shortened by 1 base and J by 1 base, with 10 bases between the two germline ends. CDR3 loop: CASSQGMGGQETQYF. The DNA for the CDR3 is TGTGCCAGCAGCCAAGGAATGGGGGGCCAAGAGACCCAGTACTTC.

V is TRBV14 and J is TRBJ1-2, with D hard to call. The CDR3 sequence is 12 residues long. Trimming pared 1 base from V and 5 bases from J, leaving 5 bases between. CDR1 is SGHDN and CDR2 is FVKESK in the germline V gene. The CDR3 DNA follows: TGTGCCAGCAGCCAAGGCGATTATGGCTACACCTTC. This translates into CASSQGDYGYTF.

This clone was found many times. The V call is TRBV18, the J call TRBJ2-7; 9 bases are a match to TRBD1. The CDR3 is made up of 12 amino acids. V shed 4 bases, J shed 6 bases, and the junction held 1 base outside the gene matches. The germline V gene has CDR1 KGHSH and CDR2 LQKENI. CDR3: CASSQGQGEQYF. The DNA of the CDR3 is TGTGCCAGCTCACAGGGACAGGGCGAGCAGTACTTC.

This chain connects TRBV15 to TRBJ2-1; D is unresolved. V was clipped by 4 bases and J by 9 bases, with 10 bases between them. The CDR3 spans 12 residues. CDR1 is LNHNV, CDR2 YYDKDF, per germline (reference sequence). The CDR3 nucleotides read TGTGCCACCAGCATCTTTAGGAGTGAGCAGTTCTTC. Translation gives CATSIFRSEQFF.

This clone was seen once. The J gene is TRBJ2-7, the V gene TRBV13, with a weak D call TRBD1 (5 bases). This CDR3 has 19 residues. Germline V gene sequence: CDR1 PRHDT, CDR2 FYEKMQ (reference sequence). Trimming left V 1 base short and J 7 bases short, with 29 bases between. CDR3 in DNA: TGTGCCAGCAGCTTAGAGGGCAGGGCCTACGAGACCGTGTCTATTGAGCAGTACTTC. Its protein product is CASSLEGRAYETVSIEQYF.

The gene calls are TRBV30 and TRBJ2-6, with 10 bases aligning to TRBD1. The length of the CDR3 is 17 residues. Trimming removed 2 bases from V and 2 bases from J; junction bases left unmatched: 6. Looked up from germline, CDR1 is GTSNPN and CDR2 is SVGIG (reference sequence). The CDR3 is CAWSRPGQGTGANVLTF. In DNA, the CDR3 is TGTGCCTGGAGTCGCCCGGGACAGGGGACTGGGGCCAACGTCCTGACTTTC.

J is TRBJ1-1 and V is TRBV27; no clear D. The CDR3 loop spans 14 amino acids. CDR1 MNHEY and CDR2 SMNVEV come from the germline V gene (reference sequence). Deletions cut 0 bases from V and 7 bases from J, with 12 bases between. CDR3 nucleotide sequence: TGTGCCAGCAGTTTATCGAACTTGCGGCTTGAAGCTTTCTTT. It translates to CASSLSNLRLEAFF.

This chain links TRBV5-5 with TRBJ2-3; TRBD1 agrees at 7 bases. The CDR3 has 17 residues. V lost 0 bases to trimming and J lost 2 bases; unmatched junction nucleotides: 9. Germline V CDR1 and CDR2: SGHKS, YYEKEE (reference sequence). The DNA of the CDR3 is TGTGCCAGCAGCTTGGGGCCACAACAGGGGAACACAGATACGCAGTATTTT. It is translated as CASSLGPQQGNTDTQYF.

This chain joins TRBV19 and TRBJ1-4; a weak D match, TRBD1 (6 bases). V lost 4 bases and J 5 bases, leaving 20 bases between the germline ends. The germline V gene has CDR1 LNHDA and CDR2 SQIVND (reference sequence). The CDR3 extends over 17 amino acids. The CDR3 loop is CASSRPAAAGENEKLFF. The CDR3 DNA is TGTGCCAGTAGTAGGCCCGCCGCGGCAGGGGAAAATGAAAAACTGTTTTTT.

The V gene is TRBV5-1, the J gene TRBJ1-2; 9 bases agree with TRBD1. V lost 4 bases and J lost 8; bases outside the gene matches: 6. The CDR3 is made up of 13 amino acids. Germline V lookup: CDR1 SGHRS, CDR2 YFSETQ. The CDR3 nucleotides read TGCGCCAGCAGCCCGGGACAGGGCGAAGGCTACACCTTC. It is translated as CASSPGQGEGYTF.

The chain couples TRBV5-1 to TRBJ2-1; D perhaps matches TRBD2 (5 bases). Trimming stripped 1 base from V and 10 bases from J, with 12 bases between. The CDR3 runs 13 residues. Per germline, CDR1 SGHRS and CDR2 YFSETQ. The CDR3 sequence: CASSLNWPGEQFF. The DNA for the CDR3 is TGCGCCAGCAGCTTGAATTGGCCGGGGGAGCAGTTCTTC.